This T cell receptor (beta chain) was profiled in a study of glioma-infiltrating T cells after dendritic cell vaccination. Indicated time point: after dendritic cell vaccination, including at tumor progression/relapse. None of the glioblastoma patients had an isocitrate dehydrogenase mutation. Input was 2 ug genomic DNA, or all available if less. TCRdb keeps only in-frame clones here, not all; method: immunoSEQ multiplex PCR. This sample carries around 92,000 clones, more than 70% of them seen once, and the ten largest clones take about 5.7%. The sample in question was blood, obtained after dendritic cell vaccination. This receptor was obtained from a human donor with glioblastoma.

This chain's CDR3 is CASAAGEVTEAFF. The CDR3 nucleotides read TGTGCCAGCGCCGCGGGGGAGGTTACTGAAGCTTTCTTT. The chain carries TRBV6-5 and TRBJ1-1; possible D gene TRBD1, 5 bases. The CDR3 consists of 13 residues. V dropped 8 bases and J dropped 5 bases, with 15 bases sitting between them. Germline V lookup: CDR1 MNHEY, CDR2 SVGAGI.